This is a list of T cell receptor beta chains from one sample in a study of blood T cell repertoires in COVID-19. Assay: immunoSEQ multiplex PCR; the TCRdb copy retains only in-frame clones and omits some. In the table there are around 200,000 clones, approximately 90% of which are singletons. Sequenced material: PBMCs or T cells enriched from blood (not recorded which). These receptors were taken from a young man who had recovered from COVID-19. Each CDR3 is given with its conserved first and last residue. The D gene is left open where the match is weak. Clone size, where shown, is once, few, many, or a class for clones that have expanded.

d_call	j_call	clone_size	v_call	cdr3_aa	cdr3_nt
NA	TRBJ1-2	once	TRBV30	CAWSIAAGYGYTF	TGTGCCTGGAGTATCGCCGCGGGCTATGGCTACACCTTC
NA	TRBJ2-3	once	TRBV10-3	CAIRELGFSPSTDTQYF	TGTGCCATCAGAGAACTAGGGTTTTCTCCTAGCACAGATACGCAGTATTTT
TRBD2	TRBJ2-1	NA	TRBV7-2	CASRGLAGDEQFF	TGTGCCAGCAGGGGACTAGCGGGAGATGAGCAGTTCTTC
TRBD1	TRBJ1-2	NA	TRBV11-2	CASSRDSNYGYTF	TGTGCCAGCAGCCGGGACAGTAACTATGGCTACACCTTC
NA	TRBJ2-1	NA	TRBV29-1	CSVGVHEQFF	TGCAGCGTCGGTGTCCATGAGCAGTTCTTC
NA	TRBJ1-1	NA	TRBV5-5	CASSLDIGGYTEAFF	TGTGCCAGCAGCTTGGATATCGGGGGGTACACTGAAGCTTTCTTT
TRBD2	TRBJ2-7	few	TRBV27	CASSDTSAGAYEQYF	TGTGCCAGCAGTGACACTAGCGCCGGGGCCTACGAGCAGTACTTC
NA	TRBJ1-3	NA	TRBV5-4	CASSLKSNSGNTIYF	TGTGCCAGCAGCTTGAAAAGCAACTCTGGAAACACCATATATTTT
NA	TRBJ2-5	NA	TRBV30	CAWSGASQETQYF	TGTGCCTGGAGTGGGGCCTCACAAGAGACCCAGTACTTC
NA	TRBJ2-7	NA	TRBV30	CAWMETYEQYF	TGTGCCTGGATGGAGACCTACGAGCAGTACTTC
TRBD1	TRBJ2-2	NA	TRBV5-4	CAGRTGTGFSGELFF	TGTGCCGGCCGAACCGGGACAGGGTTCTCCGGGGAGCTGTTTTTT
NA	TRBJ1-2	NA	TRBV29-1	CSVEDRATNYGYTF	TGCAGCGTTGAGGACAGAGCCACTAACTATGGCTACACCTTC
NA	TRBJ2-7	NA	TRBV19	CASSIRQGEVYEQYF	TGTGCCAGTAGTATTCGGCAGGGGGAGGTCTACGAGCAGTACTTC
NA	TRBJ1-4	few	TRBV5-4	CASSLTGNEKLFF	TGTGCCAGCAGCTTAACAGGGAATGAAAAACTGTTTTTT
TRBD1	TRBJ2-5	once	TRBV4-3	CASSQDGGQPEETQYF	TGCGCCAGCAGCCAAGATGGGGGACAGCCAGAAGAGACCCAGTACTTC
NA	TRBJ2-6	NA	TRBV29-1	CSGASGANVLTF	TGCAGCGGAGCTTCTGGGGCCAACGTCCTGACTTTC
NA	TRBJ1-2	once	TRBV2	CASSQGTDNGYTF	TGTGCCAGCAGTCAGGGGACGGATAATGGCTACACCTTC
TRBD2	TRBJ2-3	NA	TRBV19	CASSIEAGEITDTQYF	TGTGCCAGTAGTATTGAAGCGGGAGAGATCACAGATACGCAGTATTTT
NA	TRBJ1-2	NA	TRBV6-5	CASTRSGGNYGYTF	TGTGCCAGCACCAGAAGCGGGGGTAACTATGGCTACACCTTC
NA	TRBJ1-3	NA	TRBV5-1	CASSVTGSGTFSGNTIYF	TGCGCCAGCAGCGTGACAGGCTCTGGTACTTTTAGTGGAAACACCATATATTTT
NA	TRBJ2-1	NA	TRBV30	CAWSVGQGRSSEQFF	TGTGCCTGGAGTGTAGGCCAGGGAAGATCTAGTGAGCAGTTCTTC
NA	TRBJ1-1	NA	TRBV12-3/TRBV12-4	CASSFRQDTEAFF	TGTGCCAGCAGTTTCAGACAGGACACTGAAGCTTTCTTT
NA	TRBJ1-3	NA	TRBV6-1	CASSGQLLKASGNTIYF	TGTGCCAGCAGTGGACAGCTACTAAAAGCCTCTGGAAACACCATATATTTT
NA	TRBJ1-2	NA	TRBV6-5	CASGRTGSNYGYTF	TGTGCCAGCGGACGGACGGGAAGTAACTATGGCTACACCTTC
NA	TRBJ1-2	NA	TRBV30	CAWSVARSGGYTF	TGTGCCTGGAGTGTAGCCCGGTCGGGTGGCTACACCTTC
NA	TRBJ2-7	NA	TRBV4-3	CASSQVSEDGYEQYF	TGCGCCAGCAGCCAAGTGTCAGAGGATGGCTACGAGCAGTACTTC
NA	TRBJ1-2	NA	TRBV6-5	CASSYSRAGYGYTF	TGTGCCAGCAGTTACTCGAGGGCCGGCTATGGCTACACCTTC
NA	TRBJ1-3	NA	TRBV2	CASSETVSGNTIYF	TGTGCCAGCAGTGAGACAGTTTCTGGAAACACCATATATTTT
TRBD1	TRBJ2-1	NA	TRBV7-9	CASSLGTGFSYNEQFF	TGTGCCAGCAGCTTGGGGACAGGGTTCTCCTACAATGAGCAGTTCTTC
NA	TRBJ2-3	few	TRBV7-2	CASSPLPLGQTDTQYF	TGTGCCAGCAGCCCGCTTCCGCTTGGACAGACAGATACGCAGTATTTT
TRBD2	TRBJ2-7	NA	TRBV19	CASSMPGLAGDHEQYF	TGTGCCAGTAGTATGCCCGGACTAGCGGGAGATCACGAGCAGTACTTC
TRBD1	TRBJ1-1	NA	TRBV7-9	CASSYGTGTEAFF	TGTGCCAGCAGCTACGGGACAGGGACTGAAGCTTTCTTT
TRBD2	TRBJ2-3	NA	TRBV11-2	CASRTSGRSTDTQYF	TGTGCCAGCAGGACTAGCGGGAGGTCAACAGATACGCAGTATTTT
TRBD2	TRBJ2-5	NA	TRBV24-1	CATSDFRGGGAETQYF	TGTGCCACCAGTGATTTCCGTGGCGGGGGGGCGGAGACCCAGTACTTC
NA	TRBJ1-3	NA	TRBV5-1	CASSLGPTGTSGNTIYF	TGCGCCAGCAGCTTGGGGCCTACAGGGACCTCTGGAAACACCATATATTTT
NA	TRBJ1-5	NA	TRBV19	CASSIAGSNQPQHF	TGTGCCAGTAGTATAGCGGGGAGCAATCAGCCCCAGCATTTT
TRBD2	TRBJ2-7	NA	TRBV6-5	CASSRAGGPREQYF	TGTGCCAGCAGCCGGGCGGGAGGGCCCCGCGAGCAGTACTTC
NA	TRBJ1-1	once	TRBV7-8	CASSSTAGRDTEAFF	TGTGCCAGCAGCTCCACCGCTGGCAGGGACACTGAAGCTTTCTTT
TRBD1	TRBJ1-1	NA	TRBV6-5	CASSLVDRVNTEAFF	TGTGCCAGCAGCCTGGTGGACAGGGTGAACACTGAAGCTTTCTTT
NA	TRBJ2-7	NA	TRBV28	CASRRLYEQYF	TGTGCCAGCCGGAGGCTCTACGAGCAGTACTTC
NA	TRBJ1-3	NA	TRBV19	CASSERTGNTIYF	TGTGCCAGTAGTGAGAGGACTGGAAACACCATATATTTT
TRBD1	TRBJ2-2	NA	TRBV7-9	CASSHRDRGTGELFF	TGTGCCAGCAGCCACCGGGACAGGGGTACCGGGGAGCTGTTTTTT